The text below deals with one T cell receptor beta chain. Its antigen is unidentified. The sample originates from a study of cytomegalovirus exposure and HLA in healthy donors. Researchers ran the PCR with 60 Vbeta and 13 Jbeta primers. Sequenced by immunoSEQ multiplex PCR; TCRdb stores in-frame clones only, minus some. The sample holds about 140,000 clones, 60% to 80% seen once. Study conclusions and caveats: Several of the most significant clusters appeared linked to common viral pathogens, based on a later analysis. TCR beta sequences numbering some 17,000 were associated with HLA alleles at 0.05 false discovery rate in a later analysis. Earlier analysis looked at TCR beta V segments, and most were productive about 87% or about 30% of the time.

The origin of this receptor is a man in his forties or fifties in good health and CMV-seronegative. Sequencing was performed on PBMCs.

The CDR3 sequence is CASSLAEGLSYNEQFF. The CDR3 DNA follows: TGTGCCAGCAGCTTAGCGGAGGGGTTATCGTACAATGAGCAGTTCTTC. The chain joins TRBV7-6 to TRBJ2-1; possibly TRBD2 for D (6 bases). The CDR3 extends over 16 amino acids. CDR1 SGHVS and CDR2 FNYEAQ come from the germline V gene. Trimming took 0 bases from V and 4 from J, leaving 13 bases between them.